The next 6 T cell receptor beta chains were all read from a single sample in a study of blood T cell repertoires in COVID-19. The method was immunoSEQ multiplex PCR; TCRdb's version includes in-frame clones alone and lacks a portion of them. The sample lists about 400,000 clones, around nine tenths occurring once. Sequences were obtained from PBMCs or T cells enriched from blood (not recorded which). Receptors originate from a woman in her 30s who had recovered from COVID-19.

This clone was detected only once. The chain joins TRBV2 to TRBJ1-2; possibly TRBD1 for D (5 bases). V was pared by 5 bases and J by 2 bases, with 12 bases between. The CDR3 is made up of 14 amino acids. CDR1 is SNHLY, CDR2 FYNNEI, per germline. CDR3 sequence: CASSLDNSNYGYTF. In nucleotides, the CDR3 is TGTGCCAGCAGTCTGGACAATAGCAACTATGGCTACACCTTC. The whole variable domain, remainder taken from reference TRBV2 and TRBJ1-2, is EPEVTQTPSHQVTQMGQEVILRCVPISNHLYFYWYRQILGQKVEFLVSFYNNEISEKSEIFDDQFSVERPDGSNFTLKIRSTKLEDSAMYFCASSLDNSNYGYTFGSGTRLTVV.

V is TRBV25-1 and J is TRBJ2-1, with 9 bases that match TRBD2. The length of the CDR3 is 15 residues. J was trimmed by 2 bases and V by 2 bases; bases with no gene match: 1. Per germline, CDR1 MGHDK and CDR2 SYGVNS. In nucleotides, the CDR3 is TGTGCCAGCAGTGAACCTAGCGGGACCTACAATGAGCAGTTCTTC. Translating gives CASSEPSGTYNEQFF.

V is TRBV14 and J is TRBJ2-1, with 12 bases fitting TRBD2. The germline V gene encodes CDR1 SGHDN and CDR2 FVKESK. There are 15 residues in the CDR3. The junction had 4 bases not matched to a gene; V was cut back by 4 bases and J by 6 bases. This CDR3 reads CASSRASGGVNEQFF. The CDR3 DNA is TGTGCCAGCAGCCGCGCTAGCGGGGGGGTCAATGAGCAGTTCTTC.

This sequence joins TRBV7-9 and TRBJ1-1, with D uncertain. The CDR3 has 13 amino acids. In germline, CDR1 is SEHNR, CDR2 FQNEAQ (reference sequence). The V gene lost 4 bases and the J gene lost 6 bases, with 12 bases spanning the gap. CDR3: CASSSGRVPEAFF. CDR3 nucleotide sequence: TGTGCCAGCAGCTCCGGCCGGGTTCCTGAAGCTTTCTTT.

The chain carries TRBV5-4 and TRBJ2-3; TRBD2 aligns across 9 bases. Germline V gives CDR1 SGHNT, CDR2 YYREEE (reference sequence). The CDR3 length is 15 residues. The ends lost 2 bases at V and 0 bases at J; junction bases unmatched: 1. Here the CDR3 DNA reads TGTGCCAGCAGCTTAGCGGGGGGAAGCACAGATACGCAGTATTTT. This sequence encodes CASSLAGGSTDTQYF.

The chain has TRBV5-6 and TRBJ1-4; no clear D. The CDR3 runs to 13 residues. Trimming took off 4 bases at V and 4 bases at J, with 8 bases between the two ends. CDR1 SGHDT and CDR2 YYEEEE come from the germline V gene. As DNA, the CDR3 is TGTGCCAGCAGCGTACGGTATAATGAAAAACTGTTTTTT. Translated, it gives CASSVRYNEKLFF.